The 17 T cell receptor beta chains below come from one sample, sequenced in a study of cytomegalovirus exposure and HLA in healthy donors. The PCR used 60 Vbeta and 13 Jbeta primers. TCRdb's table, derived via immunoSEQ multiplex PCR, lists solely in-frame clones and lacks some. The sample holds approximately 85,000 clones, 60% to 75% seen once. Specimen: PBMCs. The receptors were sampled from a middle-aged woman in good health and CMV-seropositive.

This sequence joins TRBV9 and TRBJ2-7; 13 positions agree with TRBD2. This CDR3 contains 16 residues. The germline V gene has CDR1 SGDLS and CDR2 YYNGEE. J lost 6 bases, V lost 0 bases, and 6 bases had no gene match. Here the CDR3 reads CASSVVPGLAGSEQYF. CDR3 sequence (DNA): TGTGCCAGCAGCGTAGTCCCGGGACTAGCGGGGTCCGAGCAGTACTTC.

CDR3 amino acids: CSVVGRGDYEQYF. CDR3 nucleotides: TGCAGCGTTGTCGGCAGGGGGGACTACGAGCAGTACTTC. The chain links TRBV29-1 to TRBJ2-7; D possibly corresponds to TRBD1 (7 bases). CDR3 length: 13 residues. Germline V gene data show CDR1 as SQVTM and CDR2 as ANQGSEA. V lost 4 bases and J lost 3, with 13 bases in between.

This chain joins TRBV11-3 and TRBJ2-2; TRBD1 matches at 7 bases. Germline CDR1 SGHNT, CDR2 YENEEA. The CDR3 sequence is 15 residues long. J lost 5 bases, V lost 3 bases, and 6 bases had no gene match. The CDR3 nucleotides read TGTGCCAGCAGCTTGGCCGGGACAGCAACCGGGGAGCTGTTTTTT. Protein: CASSLAGTATGELFF.

In DNA form, the CDR3 reads TGTGCCAGCAGTTCGAAGGACAGGGTAGAGACCCAGTACTTC. As protein: CASSSKDRVETQYF. This chain connects TRBV6-5 to TRBJ2-5, with TRBD1 matching over 8 bases. The CDR3 loop spans 14 amino acids. The V gene end was trimmed by 4 bases and the J gene end by 4 bases; junction bases not matched to a gene: 5. The V gene's germline CDR1 is MNHEY and CDR2 SVGAGI.

The gene calls are TRBV5-1 and TRBJ1-1, with 11 bases matching TRBD1. Germline V gene data show CDR1 as SGHRS and CDR2 as YFSETQ. This CDR3 has 15 residues. V lost 3 bases to trimming and J lost 7 bases; unmatched junction nucleotides: 8. The CDR3 loop is CASSSADRGRVEAFF. In nucleotides, the CDR3 is TGCGCCAGCAGCTCTGCGGACAGGGGGCGTGTTGAAGCTTTCTTT.

As for this clone: Other nucleotide sequences in the sample specify the same CDR3. The genes are TRBV30 and TRBJ2-3, with D uncertain. Germline V gene lookup returns CDR1 GTSNPN and CDR2 SVGIG (reference sequence). The CDR3 has 13 residues. Trimming pared 8 bases from V and 2 bases from J, leaving 14 bases between. Here the CDR3 reads CAGGPGVTDTQYF. Here the CDR3 DNA reads TGTGCCGGCGGCCCGGGTGTCACAGATACGCAGTATTTT.

The chain has TRBV19 and TRBJ2-7, with 7 bases aligning to TRBD1. The length of the CDR3 is 14 residues. The V gene end was trimmed by 5 bases and the J gene end by 4 bases; junction bases not matched to a gene: 8. Germline V gives CDR1 LNHDA, CDR2 SQIVND (reference sequence). CDR3: CASSLRQGGYEQYF. The CDR3 DNA reads as TGTGCCAGTAGTCTCCGACAGGGCGGGTACGAGCAGTACTTC. The variable domain in full, with the rest retrieved from reference TRBV19 and TRBJ2-7, is DGGITQSPKYLFRKEGQNVTLSCEQNLNHDAMYWYRQDPGQGLRLIYYSQIVNDFQKGDIAEGYSVSREKKESFPLTVTSAQKNPTAFYLCASSLRQGGYEQYFGPGTRLTVT.

The genes are TRBV28 and TRBJ2-7; possibly TRBD1 for D (5 bases). The CDR3 is 13 amino acids. V lost 3 bases to trimming and J lost 5 bases, with 11 bases between them. Germline V gives CDR1 MDHEN, CDR2 SYDVKM. In nucleotides, the CDR3 is TGTGCCAGCAGTTTGCAGGGCGGCGACGAGCAGTACTTC. This translates into CASSLQGGDEQYF.

This clone was observed a few times. This rearrangement joins TRBV6-1 to TRBJ2-1; TRBD2 aligns across 15 bases. J lost 6 bases, V lost 1 base, and 7 bases had no gene match. This CDR3 is built from 18 residues. Per germline, CDR1 MNHNS and CDR2 SASEGT. The CDR3 DNA reads TGTGCCAGCAGTGAAGGACGGTGGACTAGCGGGAGGGCCAATGAGCAGTTCTTC. This encodes CASSEGRWTSGRANEQFF.

This clone appeared a single time. The chain is built from TRBV7-2 and TRBJ2-7, with D unclear. Germline CDR1 SGHTA, CDR2 FQGNSA. The V and J ends lost 1 base and 1 base respectively, with 5 bases between them. This CDR3 contains 13 residues. As DNA, the CDR3 is TGTGCCAGCAGCTTAGACAGTTCCTACGAGCAGTACTTC. Protein: CASSLDSSYEQYF.

This sequence joins TRBV15 and TRBJ1-2, with 9 nucleotides matching TRBD1. The CDR3 contains 16 residues. Germline-derived CDR1 and CDR2 are LNHNV and YYDKDF (reference sequence). The V and J ends lost 3 bases and 3 bases, in that order; junction bases with no gene match: 8. The CDR3 DNA sequence: TGTGCCACCAGCAGGGGAGACAGGGGGATGGACTATGGCTACACCTTC. Translating gives CATSRGDRGMDYGYTF. The entire variable domain, with the rest obtained from reference TRBV15 and TRBJ1-2, is as follows: DAMVIQNPRYQVTQFGKPVTLSCSQTLNHNVMYWYQQKSSQAPKLLFHYYDKDFNNEADTPDNFQSRRPNTSFCFLDIRSPGLGDTAMYLCATSRGDRGMDYGYTFGSGTRLTVV.

The V gene is TRBV9, the J gene TRBJ1-2; D perhaps matches TRBD1 (5 bases). This CDR3 spans 15 amino acids. The V end lost 0 bases, the J end lost 5 bases, and 14 bases lay between the germline ends. Germline V gene lookup returns CDR1 SGDLS and CDR2 YYNGEE. In DNA form, the CDR3 reads TGTGCCAGCAGCGTAGGGGCAGGGTTTATATATGGCTACACCTTC. Translating it yields CASSVGAGFIYGYTF.

This chain uses TRBV10-1 with TRBJ2-1; 13 nucleotides agree with TRBD2. The CDR3 extends over 15 amino acids. The germline gives CDR1 WNHNN, CDR2 SYGVQD (reference sequence). V trimming: 4 bases; J trimming: 8 bases; junction bases outside the gene matches: 5. Here the CDR3 reads CASSGGTSGNHEQFF. The CDR3 DNA reads as TGCGCCAGCAGTGGGGGGACTAGCGGGAACCATGAGCAGTTCTTC.

The chain has TRBV11-3 and TRBJ2-4, with 8 bases fitting TRBD1. The CDR3 loop spans 13 amino acids. V was pared by 4 bases and J by 9 bases, with 5 bases of the junction left unmatched. The germline CDR1 and CDR2 sequences are SGHNT and YENEEA. CDR3 bases: TGTGCCAGCAGCTCCGGACAGGGAAGCATTCAGTACTTC. It is translated as CASSSGQGSIQYF.

This clone was detected a few times. J is TRBJ2-3 and V is TRBV28; D perhaps matches TRBD2 (6 bases). V was clipped by 7 bases and J by 1 base, with 18 bases between them. CDR1 and CDR2 (germline): MDHEN, SYDVKM. The CDR3 is 16 amino acids. CDR3: CASTPPAGRRTDTQYF. CDR3 sequence (DNA): TGTGCCAGCACCCCTCCCGCGGGGAGGCGCACAGATACGCAGTATTTT.

The V call is TRBV30, the J call TRBJ1-2; no firm D call. V lost 0 bases, J lost 2 bases, and 13 bases lay in between. The CDR3 is 15 amino acids. Germline V lookup: CDR1 GTSNPN, CDR2 SVGIG (reference sequence). The CDR3 coding sequence is TGTGCCTGGAGTGTCGGTCGCACGGGGAACTATGGCTACACCTTC. This gives the protein CAWSVGRTGNYGYTF. Variable domain in full (rest from reference TRBV30 and TRBJ1-2): SQTIHQWPATLVQPVGSPLSLECTVEGTSNPNLYWYRQAAGRGLQLLFYSVGIGQISSEVPQNLSASRPQDRQFILSSKKLLLSDSGFYLCAWSVGRTGNYGYTFGSGTRLTVV.

The CDR3 reads CASSHSGAIEYEQYF. The CDR3 DNA reads as TGTGCCAGTAGTCATTCTGGGGCCATTGAGTACGAGCAGTACTTC. The V call is TRBV19, the J call TRBJ2-7; possible D gene TRBD1, 5 bases. The V gene lost 5 bases and the J gene lost 4 bases, with 18 bases spanning the gap. Germline-derived CDR1 and CDR2 are LNHDA and SQIVND (reference sequence). The CDR3 is made up of 15 amino acids.